Listed here are 15 T cell receptor beta chains from one sample, sequenced in a study of blood T cell repertoires in COVID-19. TCRdb's table, derived via immunoSEQ multiplex PCR, lists solely in-frame clones and lacks some. Here the sample spans 190,000 or so clones, approximately 84% being singletons. Sequencing was done on a sample of peripheral blood. The source of these receptors is a human donor with acute or convalescent COVID-19. The donor label of this sample is uncertain.

The J gene is TRBJ1-2, the V gene TRBV12-3 or TRBV12-4; 8 bases match TRBD1. There are 13 residues in the CDR3. Losses at the gene ends were 7 bases for V and 12 bases for J; bases not matched to a gene: 13. The CDR3 spells CASNLDRVGGHTF. The CDR3 coding sequence is TGTGCCAGCAACTTGGACAGGGTGGGCGGCCACACCTTC.

The V gene is TRBV10-3, the J gene TRBJ1-5; no clear D. Germline CDR1 is ENHRY and CDR2 is SYGVKD. Between the trimmed V and J ends, which lost 7 bases and 0 bases, there was a span of 13 bases. The CDR3 is 15 amino acids. The CDR3 loop reads CAIKEAGSSNQPQHF. CDR3 DNA sequence: TGTGCCATCAAAGAGGCGGGGTCTAGCAATCAGCCCCAGCATTTT.

The CDR3: CASSTRGPYGYTF. The CDR3, as DNA: TGTGCCAGCAGCACACGAGGCCCATATGGCTACACCTTC. V usage is TRBV4-2 and J usage is TRBJ1-2; D is undetermined. This CDR3 is built from 13 residues. Trimming pared 5 bases from V and 5 bases from J, leaving 12 bases between. The germline gives CDR1 LGHNA, CDR2 YNFKEQ.

The V call is TRBV19, the J call TRBJ1-5, with 9 bases lining up with TRBD1. Unmatched junction bases numbered 5, after V lost 6 bases and J lost 8 bases. CDR1 and CDR2 (germline): LNHDA, SQIVND (reference sequence). This CDR3 has 13 amino acids. CDR3 region: CASSRQGDKPQHF. The CDR3 nucleotides read TGTGCCAGTAGCCGACAGGGGGACAAGCCCCAGCATTTT.

The CDR3 sequence is CASRTGTNSYEQYF. CDR3 bases: TGTGCCAGCAGAACCGGGACTAACTCCTACGAGCAGTACTTC. The chain has TRBV27 and TRBJ2-7, with TRBD2 matching 7 bases. The CDR3 is 14 amino acids. Germline V gives CDR1 MNHEY, CDR2 SMNVEV (reference sequence). The junction had 5 bases not matched to a gene; V was cut back by 6 bases and J by 0 bases.

The count of this clone is one. V and J are TRBV7-2 and TRBJ2-2; TRBD2 matches 10 bases. CDR3 length equals 16 residues. Trimming removed 3 bases from V and 2 bases from J; junction bases left unmatched: 3. The germline V gene encodes CDR1 SGHTA and CDR2 FQGNSA. CDR3 protein: CASSFSGGLNTGELFF. For the CDR3, the DNA is TGTGCCAGCAGCTTTAGCGGGGGGCTCAACACCGGGGAGCTGTTTTTT.

On this clone itself: One end of the junction does not line up with germline, which may come from a read error. The V call is TRBV28, the J call TRBJ2-7, with 7 bases lining up with TRBD1. CDR1 and CDR2 from the germline V gene are MDHEN and SYDVKM. This CDR3 contains 14 residues. The CDR3 protein is CVSSSRQGSYEQYF. The CDR3 region has the DNA TGTGTCAGCAGTTCCAGACAGGGTAGCTACGAGCAGTACTTC.

The genes are TRBV24-1 and TRBJ1-4; D remains ambiguous. Trimming removed 4 bases at V and 8 bases at J, with 10 bases between. The CDR3 has 13 residues. Germline V gives CDR1 KGHDR, CDR2 SFDVKD. CDR3 sequence reads: CATSETKGEKLFF. DNA for the CDR3: TGTGCCACCAGTGAGACAAAAGGAGAAAAACTGTTTTTT.

This rearrangement joins TRBV3-1 (or the pseudogene TRBV3-2) to TRBJ1-4; TRBD1 matches at 10 bases. The CDR3 totals 14 residues. Trimming at V came to 5 bases and at J to 7 bases, leaving 4 bases not matched to a gene. The germline V gene has CDR1 LGHDT and CDR2 YNNKEL (reference sequence). The CDR3 DNA reads as TGTGCCAGCAGCTACGGGACAGGGGCTGAAAAACTGTTTTTT. Translated, it gives CASSYGTGAEKLFF.

V and J are TRBV19 and TRBJ1-1; 9 bases fit TRBD1. This CDR3 comprises 18 residues. V lost 1 base, J lost 0 bases, and 9 bases stayed unmatched. Germline V lookup: CDR1 LNHDA, CDR2 SQIVND (reference sequence). The CDR3 protein is CASSIGEGTGPMNTEAFF. In nucleotides, the CDR3 is TGTGCCAGTAGTATAGGGGAGGGGACAGGGCCCATGAACACTGAAGCTTTCTTT.

The chain recombines TRBV11-2 with TRBJ2-5; no firm D call. CDR3 length: 14 amino acids. Between the trimmed V and J ends, which lost 9 bases and 2 bases, there was a span of 16 bases. Germline-derived CDR1 and CDR2 are SGHAT and FQNNGV. CDR3 nucleotides: TGTGCCAGTAAGGCGACGACTTTACAAGAGACCCAGTACTTC. It encodes CASKATTLQETQYF. The entire variable domain, with the rest obtained from reference TRBV11-2 and TRBJ2-5, is as follows: EAGVAQSPRYKIIEKRQSVAFWCNPISGHATLYWYQQILGQGPKLLIQFQNNGVVDDSQLPKDRFSAERLKGVDSTLKIQPAKLEDSAVYLCASKATTLQETQYFGPGTRLLVL.

This chain links TRBV6-5 with TRBJ1-1; 7 bases are shared with TRBD1. V was clipped by 6 bases and J by 1 base; unmatched bases: 8. The CDR3 extends over 15 amino acids. The germline CDR1 and CDR2 sequences are MNHEY and SVGAGI. The CDR3 nucleotides read TGTGCCAGCAGCCCCCGACAGGGAAGGAACACTGAAGCTTTCTTT. Residues: CASSPRQGRNTEAFF.

This chain links TRBV6-6 with TRBJ2-7; D remains unclear. CDR3 length: 13 residues. V was clipped by 6 bases and J by 3 bases, with 12 bases between them. Germline CDR1 reads MNHNY; CDR2 reads SVGAGI (reference sequence). The DNA of the CDR3 is TGTGCCAGCAGCCGCGGTGAGTTCTACGAGCAGTACTTC. This codes for CASSRGEFYEQYF.

The rearrangement uses TRBV6-5 and TRBJ1-2; D is unclear. V gave up 0 bases and J gave up 4 bases, with 9 bases separating them. The CDR3 consists of 14 residues. Germline CDR1 MNHEY, CDR2 SVGAGI. CDR3 DNA: TGTGCCAGCAGTTACTCGACTCTCAGCTATGGCTACACCTTC. This encodes CASSYSTLSYGYTF.

This clone was seen many times. This chain uses TRBV4-2 with TRBJ2-7; tentative D call: TRBD2 (6 bases). The germline gives CDR1 LGHNA, CDR2 YNFKEQ. V gave up 4 bases and J gave up 9 bases, with 16 bases separating them. CDR3 length equals 13 residues. CDR3 nucleotide sequence: TGTGCCAGCAGCCGTAGCCCTGAGGAGGGGCAGTACTTC. This gives the protein CASSRSPEEGQYF.